These T cell receptor beta chains were read from a single sample in a study of T cells in Graves' hyperthyroidism and ophthalmopathy. Each CDR3 protein is one row after TCRdb ran MiXCR on the multiplex PCR reads. The sample lists some 690,000 distinct CDR3 sequences, 15% to 20% occurring once. Input material: blood. Every receptor here comes from a middle-aged man with Graves' hyperthyroidism. Each CDR3 is given with its conserved first and last residue. A D gene is named only where the DNA matches it firmly. Not every row has a clone size; where given, it reads once, few, many or a size class.

D	size	J	V	CDR3	DNA
TRBD2	.	TRBJ2-1	TRBV9	CASSVGPSGALGNEQFF	TGTGCCAGCAGCGTGGGACCTAGCGGGGCCTTGGGTAATGAGCAGTTCTTC
.	few	TRBJ1-4	TRBV19	CASGRTLIAEKLFF	TGTGCCAGTGGGCGGACTCTGATAGCGGAAAAACTGTTTTTT
TRBD1	.	TRBJ1-5	TRBV28	CASSSGTGRDQPQHF	TGTGCCAGCAGTTCTGGGACAGGGAGGGATCAGCCCCAGCATTTT
TRBD2	many	TRBJ2-5	TRBV29-1	CSGGLAGGDQETQYF	TGCAGCGGGGGACTAGCGGGAGGGGACCAAGAGACCCAGTACTTC
.	many	TRBJ2-3	TRBV11-3	CASSSDLSTDTQYF	TGTGCCAGCAGTTCCGACCTTAGCACAGATACGCAGTATTTT
TRBD2	.	TRBJ2-1	TRBV18	CASSPQAGGGDNEQFF	TGTGCCAGCTCACCCCAAGCGGGAGGGGGTGACAATGAGCAGTTCTTC
.	.	TRBJ1-2	TRBV14	CASSQGWPNYGYTF	TGTGCCAGCAGCCAAGGGTGGCCTAACTATGGCTACACCTTC
TRBD1	.	TRBJ2-1	TRBV5-4	CASSVDRGFNEQFF	TGTGCCAGCAGCGTTGACAGGGGGTTCAATGAGCAGTTCTTC
.	many	TRBJ1-1	TRBV6-2/TRBV6-3	CASNEPNSEAFF	TGTGCCAGCAACGAGCCCAATAGTGAAGCTTTCTTT
.	many	TRBJ1-3	TRBV2	CASNLGTSGDTIYF	TGTGCCAGCAACCTAGGGACATCCGGGGACACCATATATTTT
TRBD2	many	TRBJ2-3	TRBV12-3/TRBV12-4	CASSSRLAGGSDTQYF	TGTGCCAGCAGTTCAAGACTAGCGGGAGGGTCAGATACGCAGTATTTT